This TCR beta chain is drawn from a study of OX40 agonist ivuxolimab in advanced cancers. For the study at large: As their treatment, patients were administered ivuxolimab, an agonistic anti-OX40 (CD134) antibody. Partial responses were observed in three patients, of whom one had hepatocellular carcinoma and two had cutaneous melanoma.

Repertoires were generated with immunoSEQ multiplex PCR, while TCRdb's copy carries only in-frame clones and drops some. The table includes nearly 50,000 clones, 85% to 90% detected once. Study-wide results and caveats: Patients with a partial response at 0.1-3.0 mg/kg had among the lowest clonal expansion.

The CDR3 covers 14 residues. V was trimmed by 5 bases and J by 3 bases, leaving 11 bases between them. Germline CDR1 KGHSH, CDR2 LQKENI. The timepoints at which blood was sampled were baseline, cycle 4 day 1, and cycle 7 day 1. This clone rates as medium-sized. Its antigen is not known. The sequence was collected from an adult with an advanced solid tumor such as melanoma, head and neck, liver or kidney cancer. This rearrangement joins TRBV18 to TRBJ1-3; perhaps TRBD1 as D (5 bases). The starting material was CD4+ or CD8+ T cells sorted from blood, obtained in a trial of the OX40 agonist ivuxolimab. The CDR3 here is CASSTGGVGNTIYF. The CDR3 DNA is TGTGCCAGCTCAACTGGAGGGGTTGGAAACACCATATATTTT.